Below are 17 T cell receptor beta chains sequenced from a single sample in a study of T cell changes during pregnancy in multiple sclerosis. Profiling relied on immunoSEQ multiplex PCR, and the TCRdb table lists in-frame clones only, not all of them. The table has some 40,000 clones, approximately 92% seen once. The sequenced sample consisted of peripheral blood. These receptors were obtained from a female donor with multiple sclerosis, enrolled in a pregnancy study.

This clone was picked up one time. The chain joins TRBV2 to TRBJ2-7; TRBD1 matches 10 bases. J gave up 2 bases and V 5 bases, and 3 bases lay outside the gene matches. Germline CDR1 and CDR2: SNHLY and FYNNEI. CDR3 size: 14 residues. Here the CDR3 reads CASSWTGGPYEQYF. CDR3 coding DNA: TGTGCCAGCAGTTGGACAGGGGGTCCCTACGAGCAGTACTTC.

The chain recombines TRBV5-1 with TRBJ1-5; 11 bases map to TRBD1. J gave up 4 bases and V 0 bases, and 3 bases lay outside the gene matches. Germline loops: CDR1 SGHRS, CDR2 YFSETQ. This CDR3 region has 16 residues. The CDR3 spells CASSLDGTGGNQPQHF. For the CDR3, the DNA is TGCGCCAGCAGCTTGGACGGGACAGGGGGAAATCAGCCCCAGCATTTT. Supplemented by reference TRBV5-1 and TRBJ1-5, the full variable domain reads KAGVTQTPRYLIKTRGQQVTLSCSPISGHRSVSWYQQTPGQGLQFLFEYFSETQRNKGNFPGRFSGRQFSNSRSEMNVSTLELGDSALYLCASSLDGTGGNQPQHFGDGTRLSIL.

The V gene is TRBV18, the J gene TRBJ1-1; D is unclear. The CDR3 has 16 residues. CDR1 and CDR2 (germline): KGHSH, LQKENI. V lost 1 base and J lost 1, with 13 bases in between. The CDR3, as DNA: TGTGCCAGCTCACCACTAATCGAGCAGACGAACACTGAAGCTTTCTTT. This translates into CASSPLIEQTNTEAFF.

The chain combines TRBV18 with TRBJ2-1; 9 bases fit TRBD1. Trimming removed 1 base from V and 8 bases from J; junction bases left unmatched: 9. Germline loops: CDR1 KGHSH, CDR2 LQKENI. This CDR3 is 16 amino acids long. CDR3 sequence (DNA): TGTGCCAGCTCACCACTACGGACAGGGGTGGGTCATGAGCAGTTCTTC. Residues: CASSPLRTGVGHEQFF. The whole variable domain, filled in from reference TRBV18 and TRBJ2-1, reads NAGVMQNPRHLVRRRGQEARLRCSPMKGHSHVYWYRQLPEEGLKFMVYLQKENIIDESGMPKERFSAEFPKEGPSILRIQQVVRGDSAAYFCASSPLRTGVGHEQFFGPGTRLTVL.

V usage is TRBV4-1 and J usage is TRBJ2-1; no definite D call. This CDR3 is built from 17 residues. Germline CDR1 and CDR2: MGHRA and YSYEKL. V was trimmed by 1 base and J by 2 bases, leaving 15 bases between them. The CDR3, as DNA: TGCGCCAGCAGCCAAGTCCCCGGCGCCACCCCCTACAATGAGCAGTTCTTC. Protein product: CASSQVPGATPYNEQFF.

This chain uses TRBV5-6 with TRBJ2-3; 9 bases are a match to TRBD2. The V and J ends lost 0 bases and 2 bases, in that order; junction bases with no gene match: 4. The CDR3 contains 16 residues. Germline V CDR1 and CDR2: SGHDT, YYEEEE. CDR3 coding DNA: TGTGCCAGCAGCTTGGGGCTAGCGGGGCTCACAGATACGCAGTATTTT. Encoded protein: CASSLGLAGLTDTQYF.

V and J are TRBV5-1 and TRBJ2-7; no firm D call. Germline-derived CDR1 and CDR2 are SGHRS and YFSETQ. This CDR3 spans 15 amino acids. V was shortened by 0 bases and J by 5 bases, with 15 bases between the two germline ends. DNA of the CDR3: TGCGCCAGCAGCTTGGCCGTTGGGGTTTTCGACGAGCAGTACTTC. This encodes CASSLAVGVFDEQYF.

The chain is built from TRBV18 and TRBJ2-7; no firm D call. V was pared by 5 bases and J by 0 bases, with 14 bases between. The germline V gene encodes CDR1 KGHSH and CDR2 LQKENI. The CDR3 is 15 amino acids. CDR3 in amino acids: CASSGKGSGSYEQYF. DNA of the CDR3: TGTGCCAGCTCAGGGAAAGGGTCGGGCTCCTACGAGCAGTACTTC.

The CDR3 loop reads CASSLHPHGDTDTQYF. The DNA of the CDR3 is TGTGCCAGCAGCCTACACCCCCACGGAGACACAGATACGCAGTATTTT. The J gene is TRBJ2-3, the V gene TRBV7-2; the D is unclear. The CDR3 consists of 16 residues. V lost 5 bases to trimming and J lost 2 bases, with 17 bases between them. Germline lookup yields CDR1 SGHTA and CDR2 FQGNSA.

This chain links TRBV14 with TRBJ2-5, with D perhaps TRBD2 (5 bases). V was cut by 4 bases and J by 5 bases, with 14 bases left in between. Germline V gives CDR1 SGHDN, CDR2 FVKESK. The CDR3 has 14 residues. The DNA of the CDR3 is TGTGCCAGCAGCCGAAGTGAGGGAAAGGAGACCCAGTACTTC. Its translation: CASSRSEGKETQYF.

The J gene is TRBJ1-3, the V gene TRBV6-6; D may be TRBD1 (5 bases). CDR3 size: 16 residues. Trimming stripped 4 bases from V and 0 bases from J, with 13 bases between. The germline V gene encodes CDR1 MNHNY and CDR2 SVGAGI (reference sequence). Here the CDR3 DNA reads TGTGCCAGCAGTTCCGAGACAGTCTACTCTGGAAACACCATATATTTT. Encoded protein: CASSSETVYSGNTIYF.

This chain links TRBV25-1 with TRBJ2-2; 10 positions match TRBD2. The CDR3 is made up of 18 amino acids. Germline V CDR1 and CDR2: MGHDK, SYGVNS. The V and J ends lost 6 bases and 2 bases, in that order; junction bases with no gene match: 12. The chain's CDR3 is CASSRGASGRSNTGELFF. For the CDR3, the DNA is TGTGCCAGCAGCCGAGGGGCTAGCGGGAGAAGCAACACCGGGGAGCTGTTTTTT.

The chain joins TRBV2 to TRBJ2-5, with 9 bases fitting TRBD2. CDR1 and CDR2 from the germline V gene are SNHLY and FYNNEI. The CDR3 runs to 15 residues. Losses at the gene ends were 7 bases for V and 5 bases for J; bases not matched to a gene: 11. The CDR3 loop reads CASKKAGGGGETQYF. For the CDR3, the DNA is TGTGCCAGCAAGAAAGCGGGAGGTGGGGGGGAGACCCAGTACTTC.

The chain employs TRBV27 and TRBJ2-7; 10 positions agree with TRBD1. CDR3 size: 16 residues. The junction had 10 bases not matched to a gene; V was cut back by 2 bases and J by 6 bases. Germline assignment: CDR1 MNHEY and CDR2 SMNVEV (reference sequence). CDR3 nucleotide sequence: TGTGCCAGCAGTTTAGGAGCCGGGACAGGGGTGGGCGAGCAGTACTTC. It translates to CASSLGAGTGVGEQYF.

This chain links TRBV6-5 with TRBJ2-3; 8 bases match TRBD2. Germline V lookup: CDR1 MNHEY, CDR2 SVGAGI. The V segment lost 2 bases and the J segment 5 bases; nucleotides outside the gene matches: 9. The CDR3 totals 16 residues. The CDR3 nucleotides are TGTGCCAGCAGTTACGTTCCAGCGGGAGCCGGAGATACGCAGTATTTT. It codes for CASSYVPAGAGDTQYF.

This clone appeared a single time. V is TRBV7-2 and J is TRBJ1-1; TRBD1 matches at 9 bases. Germline-derived CDR1 and CDR2 are SGHTA and FQGNSA. Germline trimming cut 5 bases from V and 3 bases from J; bases unmatched to any gene: 13. The CDR3 consists of 17 residues. The DNA for the CDR3 is TGTGCCAGCAGCCTAGGACAGGGGAGGGTATGGGACACTGAAGCTTTCTTT. Translating it yields CASSLGQGRVWDTEAFF.

This chain uses TRBV10-2 with TRBJ2-1; 8 nucleotides match TRBD2. The CDR3 length is 16 residues. Germline CDR1 is WSHSY and CDR2 is SAAADI. V was clipped by 7 bases and J by 6 bases; unmatched bases: 14. CDR3: CASTDSGASGFNEQFF. CDR3 nucleotide sequence: TGCGCCAGCACAGACTCTGGGGCTAGCGGGTTCAATGAGCAGTTCTTC.